This TCR beta chain was sequenced during a study of blood T cells in healthy people across ages. This CDR3 is built from 13 residues. Germline V lookup: CDR1 DFQATT, CDR2 SNEGSKA (reference sequence). V was cut by 3 bases and J by 6 bases, with 12 bases left in between. A second PCR of 7 to 11 cycles used a sample-barcoded 5' primer and a J-beta primer mix. TCRdb recomputed calls from the 5' RACE reads with MiXCR, one row per CDR3 protein. Among 800,000 to 950,000 distinct CDR3 sequences listed, about 28% were seen once. The sample holds many counts of this clonotype. This sample was shared with a second study, whose subject was T cells of mothers and their children. In that study: For each mother, over 8 million TCR beta CDR3 reads were obtained, and for each child, about 3 million. Related mother-child pairs showed slightly, non-significantly higher overlap than unrelated pairs.

This receptor was taken from a woman in her thirties or forties in good health. Specimen: blood. The genes are TRBV20-1 and TRBJ1-5, with D perhaps matching TRBD1 (5 bases). The CDR3 DNA is TGCAGTGCTAGGAAGCAGGGAGGTCAGCCCCAGCATTTT. It specifies CSARKQGGQPQHF.